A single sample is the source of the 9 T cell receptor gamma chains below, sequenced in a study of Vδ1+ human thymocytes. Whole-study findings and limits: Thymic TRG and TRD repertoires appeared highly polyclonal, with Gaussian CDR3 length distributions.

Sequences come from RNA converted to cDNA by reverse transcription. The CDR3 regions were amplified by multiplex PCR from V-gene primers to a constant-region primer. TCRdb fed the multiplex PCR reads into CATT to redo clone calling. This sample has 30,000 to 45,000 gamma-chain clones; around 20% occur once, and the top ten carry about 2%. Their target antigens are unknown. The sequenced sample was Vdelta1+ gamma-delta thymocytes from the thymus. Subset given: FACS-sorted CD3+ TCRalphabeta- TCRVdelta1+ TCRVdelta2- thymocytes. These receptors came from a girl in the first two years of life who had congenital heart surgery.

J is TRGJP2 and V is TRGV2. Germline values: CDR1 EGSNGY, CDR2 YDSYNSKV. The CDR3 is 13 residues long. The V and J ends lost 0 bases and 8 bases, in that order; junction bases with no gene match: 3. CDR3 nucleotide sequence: TGTGCCACCTGGGACGGGCAAGATTGGATCAAGACGTTT. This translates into CATWDGQDWIKTF.

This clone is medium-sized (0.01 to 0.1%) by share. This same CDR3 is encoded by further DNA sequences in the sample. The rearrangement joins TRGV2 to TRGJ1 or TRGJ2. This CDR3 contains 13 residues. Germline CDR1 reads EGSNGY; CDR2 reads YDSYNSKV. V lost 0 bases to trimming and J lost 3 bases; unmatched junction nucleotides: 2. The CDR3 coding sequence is TGTGCCACCTGGGACGGGGGTTATTATAAGAAACTCTTT. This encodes CATWDGGYYKKLF.

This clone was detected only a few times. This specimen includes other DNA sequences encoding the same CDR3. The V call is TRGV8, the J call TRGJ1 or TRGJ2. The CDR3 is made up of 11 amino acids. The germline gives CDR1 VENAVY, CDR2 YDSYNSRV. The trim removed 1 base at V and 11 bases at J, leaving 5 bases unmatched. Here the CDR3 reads CATWDSGEKLF. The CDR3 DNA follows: TGTGCCACCTGGGATAGTGGCGAGAAACTCTTT.

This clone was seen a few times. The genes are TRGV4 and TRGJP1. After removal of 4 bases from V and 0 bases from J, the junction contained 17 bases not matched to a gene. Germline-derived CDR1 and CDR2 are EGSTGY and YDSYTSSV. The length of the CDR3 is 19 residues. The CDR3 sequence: CATWDGCSVRNTTGWFKIF. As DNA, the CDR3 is TGTGCCACCTGGGACGGCTGCTCTGTTAGAAATACCACTGGTTGGTTCAAGATATTT.

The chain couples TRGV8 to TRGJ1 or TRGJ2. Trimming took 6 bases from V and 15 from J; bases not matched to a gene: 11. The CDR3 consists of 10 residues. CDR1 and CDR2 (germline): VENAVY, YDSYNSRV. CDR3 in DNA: TGTGCCACCTGGCCCTTTACCGGACTCTTT. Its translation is CATWPFTGLF.

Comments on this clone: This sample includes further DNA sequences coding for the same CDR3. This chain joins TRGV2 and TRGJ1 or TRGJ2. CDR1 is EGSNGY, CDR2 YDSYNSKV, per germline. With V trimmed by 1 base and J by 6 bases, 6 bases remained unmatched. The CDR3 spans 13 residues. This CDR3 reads CATWDGPPYKKLF. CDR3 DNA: TGTGCCACCTGGGACGGACCTCCTTATAAGAAACTCTTT.

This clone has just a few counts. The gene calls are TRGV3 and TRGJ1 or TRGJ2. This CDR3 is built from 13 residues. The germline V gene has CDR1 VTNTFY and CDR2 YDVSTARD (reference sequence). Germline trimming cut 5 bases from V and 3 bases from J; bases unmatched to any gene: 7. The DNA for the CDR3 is TGTGCCACCTGGGGACAGGGTTATTATAAGAAACTCTTT. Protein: CATWGQGYYKKLF.

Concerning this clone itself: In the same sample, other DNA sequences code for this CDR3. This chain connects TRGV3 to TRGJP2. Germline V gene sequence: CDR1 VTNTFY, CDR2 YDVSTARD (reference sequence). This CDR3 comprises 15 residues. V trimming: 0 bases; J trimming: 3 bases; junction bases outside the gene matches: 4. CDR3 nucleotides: TGTGCCACCTGGGACAGGCTGGGTAGTGATTGGATCAAGACGTTT. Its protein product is CATWDRLGSDWIKTF.

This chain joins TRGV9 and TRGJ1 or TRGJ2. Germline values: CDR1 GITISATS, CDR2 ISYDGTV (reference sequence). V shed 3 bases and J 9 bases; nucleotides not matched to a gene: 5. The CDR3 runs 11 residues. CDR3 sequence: CALWEKTKKLF. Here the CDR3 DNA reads TGTGCCTTGTGGGAGAAAACTAAGAAACTCTTT.